This entry features one T cell receptor beta chain sequence. What it recognizes is unknown. The data stem from a study of shared clonotypes between healthy human individuals. As for the study in general: Donor ages ranged 18 to 49 years: two women, a few men. CD8 memory received one plate per donor, CD8 naive two, CD4 memory three and CD4 naive three. General study findings and limits: Rarefaction showed that sequencing of sorted subsets was incomplete (despite large depth). Clonotypes that were shared across four donors made up approximately 5% of naive CD4 clonotypes.

Data came from immunoSEQ multiplex PCR; TCRdb stores just in-frame clones and leaves some out. Among about 960,000 clones listed, approximately 76% were seen once. With V trimmed by 8 bases and J by 4 bases, 3 bases remained unmatched. This CDR3 is built from 13 residues. Per the germline V gene, CDR1 is SNHLY and CDR2 is FYNNEI. Sequenced: memory CD4+ T cells sorted from blood. Subset of the sample: CD45RA-negative fraction. This receptor was obtained from a man between 18 and 29 years old in good health. The rearrangement uses TRBV2 and TRBJ2-7, with 12 bases fitting TRBD2. CDR3 protein: CASPGLAGYEQYF. CDR3 nucleotide sequence: TGTGCCAGCCCGGGACTAGCGGGTTACGAGCAGTACTTC.